This T cell receptor beta chain originates from a study of neurological immune-mediated disorders. Overall study context: Relapsing-remitting patients made up most of the 34 multiple sclerosis patients, and secondary progressive patients made up 3.

Each CDR3 protein is one row after TCRdb ran MiXCR on the 5' RACE reads. The data contain 50,000 to 70,000 distinct CDR3 sequences, 2% to 2.5% of them singletons. This clonotype came up a few times. The length of the CDR3 is 13 residues. The ends were cut back, 1 base at V and 7 bases at J, with 10 bases in the middle. The sample comprised PBMCs. The rearrangement joins TRBV12-3 or TRBV12-4 to TRBJ1-1, with D possibly matching TRBD1 (5 bases). This receptor was identified in a man aged 50 to 59 with multiple sclerosis. Written as DNA, the CDR3 is TGTGCCAGCAGTTTAGGGGCTGGGGGTGAAGCTTTCTTT. Translation: CASSLGAGGEAFF.